These 18 T cell receptor beta chains originate from one sample sequenced in a study of shared clonotypes between healthy human individuals. The table came from immunoSEQ multiplex PCR; TCRdb's copy has only in-frame clones and leaves some out. The sample carries some 2.4 million clones, more than 85% recorded once. The sample was naive CD4+ T cells from PBMCs. Described subset: CD45RA+ positively selected. All receptors derive from a man between 18 and 35 years old in good health. Some clones in this sample may be carry-over from other donors' samples.

This clone occurred once. CDR3 nucleotides: TGTGCCAGCAGTTTATATCAGTGGAGCTCCTACAATGAGCAGTTCTTC. The encoded protein is CASSLYQWSSYNEQFF. V usage is TRBV27 and J usage is TRBJ2-1; no firm D call. This CDR3 comprises 16 residues. Germline V lookup: CDR1 MNHEY, CDR2 SMNVEV (reference sequence). V was trimmed by 1 base and J by 0 bases, leaving 10 bases between them.

V gene TRBV6-1 combines with J gene TRBJ2-4; TRBD1 or TRBD2 may be the D gene (5 bases each). This CDR3 region has 16 residues. The V end was cut by 1 base, the J end by 2 bases, with 12 bases between. CDR1 is MNHNS, CDR2 SASEGT, per germline. DNA for the CDR3: TGTGCCAGCAGTGAAGGAGGGGTATTAACCAAAAACATTCAGTACTTC. This encodes CASSEGGVLTKNIQYF.

The chain couples TRBV2 to TRBJ1-1, with unresolved D. Looked up from germline, CDR1 is SNHLY and CDR2 is FYNNEI. This CDR3 region has 14 residues. The V end was cut by 3 bases, the J end by 2 bases, with 10 bases between. The CDR3 DNA reads as TGTGCCAGCAGTGACCCGGGGTCTAACACTGAAGCTTTCTTT. This encodes CASSDPGSNTEAFF.

The chain combines TRBV28 with TRBJ1-1; D possibly corresponds to TRBD1 (5 bases). The CDR3 has 14 residues. CDR1 is MDHEN and CDR2 is SYDVKM in the germline V gene. Trimming left V 7 bases short and J 6 bases short, with 18 bases between. This chain's CDR3 is CASITIRGVAEAFF. The CDR3 nucleotides are TGTGCCAGCATAACCATACGGGGGGTCGCTGAAGCTTTCTTT.

The chain carries TRBV7-9 and TRBJ1-4, with 8 bases matching TRBD1. Looked up from germline, CDR1 is SEHNR and CDR2 is FQNEAQ (reference sequence). The CDR3 totals 15 residues. Unmatched junction bases numbered 9, after V lost 5 bases and J lost 7 bases. The CDR3 nucleotides are TGTGCCAGCAGCCCCCTCGGACAGGGAGGTGAAAAACTGTTTTTT. Its translation: CASSPLGQGGEKLFF.

The chain is built from TRBV11-2 and TRBJ2-7; 10 bases align to TRBD2. V was clipped by 3 bases and J by 6 bases; unmatched bases: 11. Per the germline V gene, CDR1 is SGHAT and CDR2 is FQNNGV. CDR3 length equals 16 residues. DNA of the CDR3: TGTGCCAGCAGCTTCACCTCCGGGACTAGCGTCCTCGAGCAGTACTTC. It is translated as CASSFTSGTSVLEQYF.

This chain connects TRBV7-9 to TRBJ2-2, with D tentatively TRBD1 (6 bases). CDR1 and CDR2 (germline): SEHNR, FQNEAQ (reference sequence). CDR3 length equals 12 residues. Trimming stripped 0 bases from V and 15 bases from J, with 11 bases between. Here the CDR3 DNA reads TGTGCCAGCAGCTTAGCTAACAGGGCCATGTTTTTT. It yields the protein CASSLANRAMFF.

The V call is TRBV4-2, the J call TRBJ1-4; 10 bases are a match to TRBD1. Looked up from germline, CDR1 is LGHNA and CDR2 is YNFKEQ. V shed 2 bases and J 8 bases; nucleotides not matched to a gene: 8. This CDR3 has 16 amino acids. In nucleotides, the CDR3 is TGTGCCAGCAGCCAAACGCCCGGGACAGGGGACGAAAAACTGTTTTTT. Residues: CASSQTPGTGDEKLFF.

V is TRBV12-5 and J is TRBJ1-5; D is ambiguous. V dropped 7 bases and J dropped 8 bases, with 18 bases sitting between them. In germline, CDR1 is LGHNT, CDR2 FRNRAP. CDR3 length: 14 amino acids. This chain's CDR3 is CASVIEEGREPQHF. CDR3 in DNA: TGTGCTAGTGTAATTGAGGAGGGAAGGGAGCCCCAGCATTTT.

The chain links TRBV5-1 to TRBJ1-1; TRBD1 aligns across 10 bases. V was pared by 4 bases and J by 4 bases, with 10 bases of the junction left unmatched. The CDR3 length is 16 residues. In germline, CDR1 is SGHRS, CDR2 YFSETQ. CDR3 sequence reads: CASSPSTGGSVTEAFF. Written as DNA, the CDR3 is TGCGCCAGCAGCCCCTCGACAGGGGGCTCGGTCACTGAAGCTTTCTTT.

This clone came up once. J is TRBJ1-2 and V is TRBV4-3; 11 bases are shared with TRBD1. The CDR3 is 16 residues long. Germline trimming cut 3 bases from V and 3 bases from J; bases unmatched to any gene: 6. The V gene's germline CDR1 is LGHNA and CDR2 YSLEER. CDR3 DNA sequence: TGCGCCAGCAGCCAGGGGGGACAGGGGGGAGACTATGGCTACACCTTC. It translates to CASSQGGQGGDYGYTF.

The rearrangement links TRBV5-6 to TRBJ2-7, with D possibly matching TRBD1 (6 bases). Germline loops: CDR1 SGHDT, CDR2 YYEEEE. Trimming stripped 5 bases from V and 3 bases from J, with 12 bases between. This CDR3 is 13 amino acids long. Here the CDR3 reads CASSEGDFYEQYF. The CDR3 DNA reads as TGTGCCAGCAGTGAGGGGGATTTCTACGAGCAGTACTTC.

This chain links TRBV7-2 with TRBJ1-5, with 8 bases matching TRBD1. CDR1 and CDR2 from the germline V gene are SGHTA and FQGNSA. There are 16 residues in the CDR3. J was trimmed by 7 bases and V by 2 bases; bases with no gene match: 10. CDR3 nucleotides: TGTGCCAGCAGCTTAATCCTGTTGGCAGGGGGCCAGCCCCAGCATTTT. As protein: CASSLILLAGGQPQHF.

The gene calls are TRBV5-1 and TRBJ2-1; D might be TRBD2 (5 bases). This CDR3 comprises 14 residues. Trimming removed 5 bases at V and 8 bases at J, with 17 bases between. The germline V gene encodes CDR1 SGHRS and CDR2 YFSETQ. The DNA for the CDR3 is TGCGCCAGCAGTAAGAGGGCCCGCGGCGATGAGCAGTTCTTC. Its protein is CASSKRARGDEQFF.

For this clone: The same CDR3 also results from other DNA sequences found in this sample. The genes are TRBV11-2 and TRBJ1-3; D not resolved. Trimming shortened V by 4 bases and J by 2 bases, and 6 bases separated the two germline ends. This CDR3 has 13 residues. Per the germline V gene, CDR1 is SGHAT and CDR2 is FQNNGV. The CDR3: CASSSGAGNTIYF. CDR3 nucleotide sequence: TGTGCCAGCAGCTCCGGGGCTGGAAACACCATATATTTT. Together with reference TRBV11-2 and TRBJ1-3, the CDR3 gives the full variable domain: EAGVAQSPRYKIIEKRQSVAFWCNPISGHATLYWYQQILGQGPKLLIQFQNNGVVDDSQLPKDRFSAERLKGVDSTLKIQPAKLEDSAVYLCASSSGAGNTIYFGEGSWLTVV.

The chain joins TRBV5-8 to TRBJ2-1; D uncertain. CDR1 is SGHTS and CDR2 is YDEGEE in the germline V gene. The germline V and J ends were trimmed by 5 bases and 4 bases, with 4 bases remaining between them. This CDR3 is built from 11 residues. This chain's CDR3 is CASSQYNEQFF. The CDR3 DNA reads TGTGCCAGCAGTCAGTACAATGAGCAGTTCTTC.

This rearrangement joins TRBV6-5 to TRBJ2-4; 8 bases fit TRBD1. V lost 2 bases to trimming and J lost 3 bases; unmatched junction nucleotides: 3. The V gene's germline CDR1 is MNHEY and CDR2 SVGAGI. The CDR3 has 15 residues. The CDR3 region is CASSYNRGDKNIQYF. The CDR3 nucleotides are TGTGCCAGCAGTTACAACAGGGGGGACAAAAACATTCAGTACTTC.

The CDR3 nucleotides are TGTGCCTTGCGACGACTAGCGGGGACTCCCCAAGAGACCCAGTACTTC. Its protein product is CALRRLAGTPQETQYF. The chain has TRBV30 and TRBJ2-5; 11 nucleotides match TRBD2. This CDR3 is built from 16 residues. Germline loops: CDR1 GTSNPN, CDR2 SVGIG (reference sequence). With V trimmed by 7 bases and J by 1 base, 11 bases remained unmatched.